This T cell receptor beta chain came from a study of response to subunit inactivated influenza vaccine (dated by TCRdb to between 2018 and 2020). Regarding the complete study: The study used deep quantitative T cell receptor repertoire profiling to track responses to a trivalent subunit inactivated influenza vaccine. Study-level results and caveats: The authors proposed that each seasonal influenza vaccination may bring in only a limited number of new T cells.

The method was RT-PCR. Reads for this sample came from an Illumina HiSeq 2500. Using fastp at Q25 and MiXCR, TCRdb reprocessed the public reads and kept productive beta chains. Identical CDR3 proteins give one entry, which carries the most common genes and DNA. In all, the sample holds around 750,000 distinct CDR3 sequences, and 21% of those were seen once. The top ten clonotypes cover roughly a tenth of the sample. The CDR1 and CDR2 encoded by the germline V gene are SGHAT and FQNNGV. V and J are truncated by 2 bases and 2 bases respectively, leaving an intervening sequence of 19 bases. The CDR3 starts with the cysteine, ends with the phenylalanine, and has 18 residues. Solely the CDR3 DNA is kept, with 54 bases framed from the first base. This clonotype is a singleton in its sample. Its antigen remains unidentified. No per-base quality is available; no much larger clone lies one base away. One read alone is weak evidence.

The receptor comes from a man in his forties or fifties who received an inactivated influenza vaccine. Donor details come from another sample of the same person, matched by shared clones. This receptor chain uses TRBV11-2 and TRBJ2-1, with the D gene call left open. The specimen was PBMCs from blood, collected roughly 5 days after vaccination. Read as DNA, the sequence is TGTGCCAGCAGCTTATTGGTCCCGTGGGGTTTACCCTACAATGAGCAGTTCTTC. This sequence encodes CASSLLVPWGLPYNEQFF. Here the CDR3 is joined to the reference TRBV11-2 and TRBJ2-1 genes, and the full variable domain is: EAGVAQSPRYKIIEKRQSVAFWCNPISGHATLYWYQQILGQGPKLLIQFQNNGVVDDSQLPKDRFSAERLKGVDSTLKIQPAKLEDSAVYLCASSLLVPWGLPYNEQFFGPGTRLTVL.